This entry concerns a single TCR beta chain. The source of the sample is a study of PD-1 blockade in classical Hodgkin lymphoma. Every patient had relapsed following autologous stem cell transplantation, and cohorts differed in brentuximab vedotin exposure. Only in-frame clones appear in the TCRdb table, and some are missing; sequencing was by immunoSEQ multiplex PCR. The table has 35,000 to 50,000 clones, roughly 80% seen once. The CDR3 runs 15 residues. The V end lost 6 bases, the J end lost 2 bases, and 17 bases lay between the germline ends. CDR1 and CDR2 from the germline V gene are MGHDK and SYGVNS.

The sample in question was peripheral blood mononuclear cells (PBMCs), obtained at baseline. This chain links TRBV25-1 with TRBJ2-7; D is ambiguous. This receptor was taken from a human donor with classical Hodgkin lymphoma. The CDR3 bases are TGTGCCAGCAGCTCCCCCGAACCCCTCCCCTACGAGCAGTACTTC. Its protein product is CASSSPEPLPYEQYF.